This TCR beta chain was identified during a study of early T cells in non-severe SARS-CoV-2 infection. CDR1 MNHNY and CDR2 SVGAGI come from the germline V gene (reference sequence). The J segment lost 1 base and the V segment lost 6 bases, leaving 6 bases of the junction unmatched. The CDR3 length is 16 residues. This clonotype was seen only a few times. Attached unique molecular identifiers marked individual cDNA molecules. TCRdb reanalysed the 5' RACE reads using MiXCR and keeps one entry per CDR3 protein. Among about 46,000 distinct CDR3 sequences, over 8% were seen once, and the ten largest hold approximately 5.4%.

The sample in question was whole blood, obtained at baseline. This chain uses TRBV6-6 with TRBJ2-2; 9 bases agree with TRBD2. The clonotype comes from an adult who was a healthcare worker with PCR-confirmed SARS-CoV-2 infection or an uninfected control (not recorded which). The DNA for the CDR3 is TGTGCCAGCAGCCGGATAGCGGGGGTGAACACCGGGGAGCTGTTTTTT. Its translation: CASSRIAGVNTGELFF.